This T cell receptor beta chain was captured in a study of blood T cell repertoires in COVID-19. About the study: Among Cohort 3 donors, those recovered had two negative PCRs, clearance, or symptom resolution. The United States, Italy and Spain provided the acute and convalescent COVID-19 samples.

Per the authors' pipeline: Scientists estimated how many nucleated cells there were by amplifying reference gene primers. TCRdb's table, derived via immunoSEQ multiplex PCR, lists solely in-frame clones and lacks some. The V and J calls and clone size come from that table; D and trimming were worked out from the DNA. The table shows some 300,000 clones, with 70% to 90% occurring only once. Clinical histories supplied by participants themselves formed the basis of cohort assignment. Per the germline V gene, CDR1 is GTSNPN and CDR2 is SVGIG (reference sequence). The CDR3 is 15 residues long. The junction had 5 bases not matched to a gene; V was cut back by 1 base and J by 3 bases.

V gene TRBV30 combines with J gene TRBJ2-5; 10 bases map to TRBD2. The sequenced sample consisted of PBMCs or T cells enriched from blood (not recorded which). The sequence came from a woman aged 55 to 70 in a cohort exposed to, infected with or recovered from COVID-19 (not recorded which). The CDR3, as DNA: TGTGCCTGGAGTGGAGGACTAGCGGCAAAAGAGACCCAGTACTTC. Translated, it gives CAWSGGLAAKETQYF.